A single sample gave rise to the 13 T cell receptor beta chains below, sequenced in a study of blood T cell repertoires in COVID-19. Assay used: immunoSEQ multiplex PCR; TCRdb lists only in-frame clones, some missing. Of 150,000 or so clones detected, over 60% appear once; the ten largest clones hold approximately 1.8%. The source material was peripheral blood. Receptor source: a man older than 75 with acute or convalescent COVID-19.

The V gene is TRBV3-1 (or the pseudogene TRBV3-2), the J gene TRBJ2-7; 10 nucleotides line up with TRBD1. The germline V gene has CDR1 LGHDT and CDR2 YNNKEL (reference sequence). The CDR3 covers 13 residues. Unmatched junction bases numbered 4, after V lost 5 bases and J lost 6 bases. The CDR3, as DNA: TGTGCCAGCAGCTTACGGACAGGGGGCGAGCAGTACGTC. The encoded protein is CASSLRTGGEQYV.

The rearrangement links TRBV5-1 to TRBJ2-1; TRBD2 matches 10 bases. Trimming removed 0 bases from V and 9 bases from J; junction bases left unmatched: 6. This CDR3 has 15 residues. Germline values: CDR1 SGHRS, CDR2 YFSETQ. CDR3 sequence (DNA): TGCGCCAGCAGCTTGGTGTCTAGCGGGGGATCTGAGCAGTTCTTC. Its protein product is CASSLVSSGGSEQFF.

This clone has more than one count but fewer than ten. The chain employs TRBV12-3 or TRBV12-4 and TRBJ1-5; no firm D call. CDR3 size: 12 residues. Trimming stripped 6 bases from V and 11 bases from J, with 14 bases between. The CDR3 reads CASRKTSGAQHF. The CDR3 nucleotides read TGTGCCAGCAGGAAAACCAGCGGGGCCCAGCATTTT.

The chain has TRBV5-8 and TRBJ2-7, with D possibly matching TRBD1 (5 bases). CDR1 and CDR2 (germline): SGHTS, YDEGEE. The CDR3 runs to 15 residues. With 4 bases removed from V and 2 bases from J, the gap between germline ends came to 16 bases. Here the CDR3 reads CASSRGRGDPYEQYF. The CDR3 DNA reads TGTGCCAGCAGCCGAGGTAGGGGTGACCCCTACGAGCAGTACTTC.

The chain carries TRBV5-3 and TRBJ2-2; 13 nucleotides agree with TRBD2. TRBV5-3 is an ORF; its function is uncertain. There are 18 residues in the CDR3. With V trimmed by 1 base and J by 9 bases, 12 bases remained unmatched. CDR3 sequence (DNA): TGTGCCAGAAGCTTGCTACACCGGACTAGCGGGGGTTTCTGGGAGCTGTTTTTT. Its protein product is CARSLLHRTSGGFWELFF.

The chain couples TRBV19 to TRBJ1-2, with 9 nucleotides matching TRBD1. CDR3 length equals 16 residues. CDR1 is LNHDA, CDR2 SQIVND, per germline (reference sequence). J gave up 4 bases and V 5 bases, and 11 bases lay outside the gene matches. CDR3 in DNA: TGTGCCAGTAGTGAACATACAGGGGGCGAGAGCTATGGCTACACCTTC. It encodes CASSEHTGGESYGYTF.

This rearrangement joins TRBV14 to TRBJ2-3; weak D call: TRBD2 (5 bases). V was pared by 5 bases and J by 2 bases, with 23 bases between. Germline CDR1 SGHDN, CDR2 FVKESK. The CDR3 runs 18 residues. The CDR3 loop reads CASSKVTGITFNTDTQYF. As DNA, the CDR3 is TGTGCCAGCAGCAAAGTGACCGGGATCACCTTTAACACAGATACGCAGTATTTT. The full variable domain, its missing parts supplied by reference TRBV14 and TRBJ2-3, is EAGVTQFPSHSVIEKGQTVTLRCDPISGHDNLYWYRRVMGKEIKFLLHFVKESKQDESGMPNNRFLAERTGGTYSTLKVQPAELEDSGVYFCASSKVTGITFNTDTQYFGPGTRLTVL.

The J gene is TRBJ2-1, the V gene TRBV14, with TRBD2 matching over 9 bases. Germline loops: CDR1 SGHDN, CDR2 FVKESK. This CDR3 is 17 amino acids long. Trimming removed 0 bases from V and 5 bases from J; junction bases left unmatched: 8. CDR3 protein: CASSQESRRGGDNEQFF. For the CDR3, the DNA is TGTGCCAGCAGCCAAGAGTCTCGGCGCGGGGGGGACAATGAGCAGTTCTTC.

This chain connects TRBV3-1 (or the pseudogene TRBV3-2) to TRBJ2-7, with D perhaps matching TRBD2 (7 bases). CDR3 length: 12 amino acids. Germline lookup yields CDR1 LGHDT and CDR2 YNNKEL (reference sequence). Trimming shortened V by 0 bases and J by 13 bases, and 13 bases separated the two germline ends. CDR3 nucleotide sequence: TGTGCCAGCAGCCAAGATTGGGGCGGGGGCTACTTC. Amino acids: CASSQDWGGGYF.

The chain is built from TRBV5-6 and TRBJ2-1; a possible D gene is TRBD1 (6 bases). Germline-derived CDR1 and CDR2 are SGHDT and YYEEEE. CDR3 length: 14 amino acids. The V end lost 2 bases, the J end lost 7 bases, and 13 bases lay between the germline ends. The CDR3 loop is CASSLYYQGNEQFF. The CDR3 DNA is TGTGCCAGCAGCTTATATTACCAGGGGAATGAGCAGTTCTTC.

J is TRBJ1-2 and V is TRBV5-1; 8 positions match TRBD1. The CDR3 spans 13 residues. CDR1 is SGHRS, CDR2 YFSETQ, per germline. With V trimmed by 3 bases and J by 8 bases, 6 bases remained unmatched. The CDR3 DNA follows: TGCGCCAGCAGCTCGGACAGGGTACGCGGCTACACCTTC. Its translation: CASSSDRVRGYTF.

The chain carries TRBV4-1 and TRBJ1-4; 9 bases map to TRBD1. There are 15 residues in the CDR3. Germline trimming cut 4 bases from V and 5 bases from J; bases unmatched to any gene: 5. From germline, CDR1 is MGHRA and CDR2 YSYEKL. The CDR3 nucleotides are TGCGCCAGCAGCCCCGACAGGGGGAGAAATGAAAAACTGTTTTTT. Translating gives CASSPDRGRNEKLFF.

The V call is TRBV20-1, the J call TRBJ2-7, with D possibly being TRBD2 (5 bases). Trimming shortened V by 1 base and J by 7 bases, and 8 bases separated the two germline ends. CDR1 DFQATT and CDR2 SNEGSKA come from the germline V gene (reference sequence). This CDR3 spans 11 amino acids. CDR3 region: CSARAGWEQYF. In nucleotides, the CDR3 is TGCAGTGCTAGAGCGGGGTGGGAGCAGTACTTC.